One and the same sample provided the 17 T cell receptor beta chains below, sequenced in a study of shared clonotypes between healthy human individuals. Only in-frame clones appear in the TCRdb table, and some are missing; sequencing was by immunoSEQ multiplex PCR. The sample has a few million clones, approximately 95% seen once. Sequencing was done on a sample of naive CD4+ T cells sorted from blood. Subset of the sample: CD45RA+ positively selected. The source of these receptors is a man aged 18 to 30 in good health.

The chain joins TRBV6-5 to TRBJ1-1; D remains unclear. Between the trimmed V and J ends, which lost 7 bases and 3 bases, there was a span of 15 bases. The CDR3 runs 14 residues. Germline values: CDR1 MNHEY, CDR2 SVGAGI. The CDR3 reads CASNPPERDTEAFF. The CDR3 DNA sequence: TGTGCCAGCAACCCCCCGGAGAGAGACACTGAAGCTTTCTTT.

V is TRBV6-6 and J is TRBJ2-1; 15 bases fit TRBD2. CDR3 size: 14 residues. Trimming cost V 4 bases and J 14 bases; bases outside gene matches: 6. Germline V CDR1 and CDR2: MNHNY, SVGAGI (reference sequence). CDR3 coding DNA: TGTGCCAGCAGTTTGGGACTAGCGGGAGGACGGGAGTTCTTC. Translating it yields CASSLGLAGGREFF.

CDR3 in DNA: TGTGCCAGCAGCTCATGGACAGGCCCCAGAGGAAGATATGGCTACACCTTC. It yields the protein CASSSWTGPRGRYGYTF. V and J are TRBV5-4 and TRBJ1-2, with 7 positions matching TRBD1. The V segment lost 3 bases and the J segment 5 bases; nucleotides outside the gene matches: 16. CDR3 size: 17 residues. Germline V gene data show CDR1 as SGHNT and CDR2 as YYREEE (reference sequence).

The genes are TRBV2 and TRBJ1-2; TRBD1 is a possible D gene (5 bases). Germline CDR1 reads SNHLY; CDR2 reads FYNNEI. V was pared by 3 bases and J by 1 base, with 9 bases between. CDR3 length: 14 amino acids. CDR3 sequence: CASSDRGDNYGYTF. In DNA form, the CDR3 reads TGTGCCAGCAGTGATCGGGGGGATAACTATGGCTACACCTTC.

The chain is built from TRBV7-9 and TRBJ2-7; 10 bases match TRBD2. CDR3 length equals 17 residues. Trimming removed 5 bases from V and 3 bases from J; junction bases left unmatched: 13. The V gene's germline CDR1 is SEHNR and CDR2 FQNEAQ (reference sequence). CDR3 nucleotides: TGTGCCAGCAGCACGGGACCGGGGACTAGCGCCTACTACGAGCAGTACTTC. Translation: CASSTGPGTSAYYEQYF.

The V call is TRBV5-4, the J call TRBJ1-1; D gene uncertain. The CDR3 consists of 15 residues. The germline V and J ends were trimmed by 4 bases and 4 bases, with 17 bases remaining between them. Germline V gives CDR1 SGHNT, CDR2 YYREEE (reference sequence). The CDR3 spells CASSRGGVIVTEAFF. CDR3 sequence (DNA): TGTGCCAGCAGCCGAGGTGGGGTTATCGTCACTGAAGCTTTCTTT.

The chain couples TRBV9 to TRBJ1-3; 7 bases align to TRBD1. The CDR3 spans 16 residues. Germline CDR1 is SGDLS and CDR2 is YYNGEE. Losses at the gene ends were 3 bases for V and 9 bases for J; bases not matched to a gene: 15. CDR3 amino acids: CASSAGQALSGGTIYF. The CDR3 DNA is TGTGCCAGCAGCGCCGGACAGGCCCTCTCGGGGGGCACCATATATTTT.

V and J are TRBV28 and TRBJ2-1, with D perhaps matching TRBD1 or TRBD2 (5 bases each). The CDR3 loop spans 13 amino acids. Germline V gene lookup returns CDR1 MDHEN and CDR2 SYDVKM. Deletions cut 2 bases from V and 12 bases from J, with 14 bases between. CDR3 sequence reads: CASSLNLGGGQFF. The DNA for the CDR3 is TGTGCCAGCAGTTTAAATCTGGGTGGGGGGCAGTTCTTC.

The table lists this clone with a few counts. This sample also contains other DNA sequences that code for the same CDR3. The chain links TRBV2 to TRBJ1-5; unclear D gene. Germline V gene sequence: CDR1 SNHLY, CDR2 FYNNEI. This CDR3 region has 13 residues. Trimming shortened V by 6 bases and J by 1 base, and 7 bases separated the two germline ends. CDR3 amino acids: CASSRESNQPQHF. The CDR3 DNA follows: TGTGCCAGCAGCCGGGAGAGCAATCAGCCCCAGCATTTT.

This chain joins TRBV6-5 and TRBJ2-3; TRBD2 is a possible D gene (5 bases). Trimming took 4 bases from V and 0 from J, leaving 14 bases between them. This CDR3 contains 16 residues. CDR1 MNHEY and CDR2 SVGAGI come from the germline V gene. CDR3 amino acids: CASSSRGVASTDTQYF. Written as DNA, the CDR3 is TGTGCCAGCAGTTCCCGTGGGGTAGCGAGCACAGATACGCAGTATTTT.

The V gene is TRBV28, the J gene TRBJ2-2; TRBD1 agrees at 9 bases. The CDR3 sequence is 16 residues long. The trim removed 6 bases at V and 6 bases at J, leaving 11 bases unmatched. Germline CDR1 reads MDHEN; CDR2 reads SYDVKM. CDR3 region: CASRTAGTGKAGELFF. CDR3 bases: TGTGCCAGCAGGACAGCCGGGACAGGGAAGGCCGGGGAGCTGTTTTTT.

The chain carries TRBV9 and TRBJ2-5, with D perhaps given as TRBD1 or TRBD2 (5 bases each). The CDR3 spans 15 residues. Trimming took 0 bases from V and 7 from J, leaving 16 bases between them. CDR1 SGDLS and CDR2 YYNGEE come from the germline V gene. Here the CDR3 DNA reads TGTGCCAGCAGCGTAGGGGACCTAACTGGTGCGACCCAGTACTTC. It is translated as CASSVGDLTGATQYF.

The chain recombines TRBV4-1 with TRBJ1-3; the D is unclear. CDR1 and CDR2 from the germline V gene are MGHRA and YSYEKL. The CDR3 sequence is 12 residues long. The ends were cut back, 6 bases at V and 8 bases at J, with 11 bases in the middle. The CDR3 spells CASSQRVDTIYF. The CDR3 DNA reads TGCGCCAGCAGTCAAAGGGTTGACACCATATATTTT.

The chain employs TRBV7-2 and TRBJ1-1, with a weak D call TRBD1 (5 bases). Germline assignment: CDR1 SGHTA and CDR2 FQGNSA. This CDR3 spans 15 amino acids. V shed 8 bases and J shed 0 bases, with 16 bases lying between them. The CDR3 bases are TGTGCCAGCGGCCAATTGGGGGTTATGAACACTGAAGCTTTCTTT. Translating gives CASGQLGVMNTEAFF. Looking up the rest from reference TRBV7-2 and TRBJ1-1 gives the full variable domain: GAGVSQSPSNKVTEKGKDVELRCDPISGHTALYWYRQSLGQGLEFLIYFQGNSAPDKSGLPSDRFSAERTGGSVSTLTIQRTQQEDSAVYLCASGQLGVMNTEAFFGQGTRLTVV.

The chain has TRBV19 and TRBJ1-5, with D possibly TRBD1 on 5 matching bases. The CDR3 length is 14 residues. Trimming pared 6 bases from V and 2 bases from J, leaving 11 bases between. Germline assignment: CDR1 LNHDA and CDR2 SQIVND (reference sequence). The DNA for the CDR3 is TGTGCCAGTAGACTCGGGGACGGCAATCAGCCCCAGCATTTT. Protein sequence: CASRLGDGNQPQHF. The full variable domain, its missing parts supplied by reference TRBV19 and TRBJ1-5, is DGGITQSPKYLFRKEGQNVTLSCEQNLNHDAMYWYRQDPGQGLRLIYYSQIVNDFQKGDIAEGYSVSREKKESFPLTVTSAQKNPTAFYLCASRLGDGNQPQHFGDGTRLSIL.

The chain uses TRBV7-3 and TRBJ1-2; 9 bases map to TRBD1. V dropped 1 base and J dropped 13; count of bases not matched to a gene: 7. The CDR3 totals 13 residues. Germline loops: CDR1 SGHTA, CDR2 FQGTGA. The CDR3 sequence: CASSLMGQGSITF. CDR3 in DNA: TGTGCCAGCAGCTTAATGGGACAGGGCTCCATCACCTTC.

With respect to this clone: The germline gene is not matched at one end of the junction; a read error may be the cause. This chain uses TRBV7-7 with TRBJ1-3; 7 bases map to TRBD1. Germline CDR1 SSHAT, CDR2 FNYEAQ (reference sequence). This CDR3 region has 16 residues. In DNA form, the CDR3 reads TGTGCTAGCAGCTTAGGGGACAGAAACTCTGGAAACACCATATATTTT. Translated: CASSLGDRNSGNTIYF. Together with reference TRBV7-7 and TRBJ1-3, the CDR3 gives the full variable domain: GAGVSQSPRYKVTKRGQDVTLRCDPISSHATLYWYQQALGQGPEFLTYFNYEAQPDKSGLPSDRFSAERPEGSISTLTIQRTEQRDSAMYRCASSLGDRNSGNTIYFGEGSWLTVV.